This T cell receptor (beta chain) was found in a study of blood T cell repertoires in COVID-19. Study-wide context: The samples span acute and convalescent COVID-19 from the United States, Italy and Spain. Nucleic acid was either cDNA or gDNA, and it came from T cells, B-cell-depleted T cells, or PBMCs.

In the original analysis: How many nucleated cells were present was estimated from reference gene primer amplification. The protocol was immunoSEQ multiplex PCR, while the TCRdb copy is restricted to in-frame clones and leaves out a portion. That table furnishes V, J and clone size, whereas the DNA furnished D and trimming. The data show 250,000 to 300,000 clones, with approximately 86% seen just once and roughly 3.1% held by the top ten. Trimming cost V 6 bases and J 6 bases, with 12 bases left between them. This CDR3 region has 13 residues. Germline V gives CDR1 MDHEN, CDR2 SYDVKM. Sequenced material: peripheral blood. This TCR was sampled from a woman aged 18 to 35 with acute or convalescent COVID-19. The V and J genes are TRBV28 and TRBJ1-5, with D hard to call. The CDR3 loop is CASRNRPVQPQHF. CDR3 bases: TGTGCCAGCAGGAACAGACCTGTTCAGCCCCAGCATTTT.